This T cell receptor (beta chain) is drawn from a study of blood T cell repertoires in COVID-19. Background on the study: Sample material is recorded as cDNA or gDNA derived from T cells, B-cell-depleted T cells, or PBMCs.

Trimming cost V 4 bases and J 4 bases; bases outside gene matches: 4. Germline assignment: CDR1 MNHEY and CDR2 SVGAGI. The CDR3 consists of 14 residues. Assay used: immunoSEQ multiplex PCR; TCRdb lists only in-frame clones, some missing. Here the sample spans around 370,000 clones, 88% being singletons. This clonotype was obtained from a woman in her 70s with COVID-19, enrolled during active disease. The genes are TRBV6-5 and TRBJ1-3, with 7 bases matching TRBD1. The material sequenced was peripheral blood. The CDR3 is CASSSDRVGNTIYF. In nucleotides, the CDR3 is TGTGCCAGCAGTTCCGACAGGGTCGGAAACACCATATATTTT.